Here is one T cell receptor (beta chain) with its context. The antigen is undetermined. The sample comes from a study of human T cells and chemical hapten exposure. At the level of the study: Doses of diphenylcyclopropenone went to the patients' scalps weekly throughout the approximately 25-week study.

Study-level findings and limits: Alopecia affected the donors, so their immune response may differ from healthy people's.

The library tagged each cDNA molecule with unique molecular identifiers. One entry per CDR3 protein, called by TCRdb with MiXCR from the RACE reads. The table has tens of thousands of distinct CDR3 sequences, around 10% seen once. The time point is: patch test 3, about 24 weeks after DPC sensitization. The treatment here: therapeutic diphenylcyclopropenone sensitization with weekly scalp DPC. CDR3 length: 18 amino acids. V lost 0 bases, J lost 2 bases, and 19 bases lay in between. Looked up from germline, CDR1 is MNHGY and CDR2 is SAAAGT. The chain links TRBV6-8 to TRBJ2-5; D is undetermined. The clonotype originates from a woman in her forties or fifties with alopecia areata. Some clones in this sample may be carry-over from other donors' samples. Sequencing was performed on whole blood, taken in connection with sensitization to the hapten diphenylcyclopropenone (DPC). The CDR3 spells CASSYSRRRTTFQETQYF. CDR3 nucleotides: TGTGCCAGCAGTTACTCGAGGCGGCGCACAACCTTTCAAGAGACCCAGTACTTC.